The next 24 T cell receptor beta chains were all read from a single sample in a study of blood T cell repertoires in COVID-19. Only in-frame clones appear in the TCRdb table, and some are missing; sequencing was by immunoSEQ multiplex PCR. This sample has tens of thousands of clones, with around 90% found just once. The specimen was peripheral blood. The receptors were sampled from a woman aged 45-65 years in a cohort sampled during active COVID-19.

V is TRBV7-9 and J is TRBJ2-5; perhaps TRBD1 as D (5 bases). V lost 8 bases and J lost 5, with 12 bases in between. The CDR3 spans 12 residues. Germline CDR1 is SEHNR and CDR2 is FQNEAQ (reference sequence). The CDR3, as DNA: TGTGCCAGCGATGGGCCAGGGGAGACCCAGTACTTC. Amino acids: CASDGPGETQYF. The variable domain in full, completed from reference TRBV7-9 and TRBJ2-5, reads DTGVSQNPRHKITKRGQNVTFRCDPISEHNRLYWYRQTLGQGPEFLTYFQNEAQLEKSRLLSDRFSAERPKGSFSTLEIQRTEQGDSAMYLCASDGPGETQYFGPGTRLLVL.

The V call is TRBV30, the J call TRBJ1-3; 7 positions agree with TRBD1. Germline V gene data show CDR1 as GTSNPN and CDR2 as SVGIG (reference sequence). CDR3 length: 14 amino acids. Losses at the gene ends were 5 bases for V and 2 bases for J; bases not matched to a gene: 6. CDR3 coding DNA: TGTGCCTGGCTTGACAGGGCTGCTGGAAACACCATATATTTT. This encodes CAWLDRAAGNTIYF. Full variable domain (rest looked up from reference TRBV30 and TRBJ1-3): SQTIHQWPATLVQPVGSPLSLECTVEGTSNPNLYWYRQAAGRGLQLLFYSVGIGQISSEVPQNLSASRPQDRQFILSSKKLLLSDSGFYLCAWLDRAAGNTIYFGEGSWLTVV.

The V and J genes are TRBV29-1 and TRBJ1-1; D perhaps matches TRBD1 (5 bases). The CDR3 length is 12 residues. Germline values: CDR1 SQVTM, CDR2 ANQGSEA. Deletions cut 3 bases from V and 7 bases from J, with 12 bases between. CDR3 DNA sequence: TGCAGCGTTGACAGGGCGTTCAGTGAAGCTTTCTTT. Its translation is CSVDRAFSEAFF.

This sequence joins TRBV19 and TRBJ2-2; 10 nucleotides align to TRBD1. Germline CDR1 is LNHDA and CDR2 is SQIVND (reference sequence). The CDR3 extends over 16 amino acids. J gave up 2 bases and V 5 bases, and 5 bases lay outside the gene matches. The DNA for the CDR3 is TGTGCCAGTAGTGTTAGGACAGGGGGTAACACCGGGGAGCTGTTTTTT. This sequence encodes CASSVRTGGNTGELFF. Supplemented by reference TRBV19 and TRBJ2-2, the full variable domain reads DGGITQSPKYLFRKEGQNVTLSCEQNLNHDAMYWYRQDPGQGLRLIYYSQIVNDFQKGDIAEGYSVSREKKESFPLTVTSAQKNPTAFYLCASSVRTGGNTGELFFGEGSRLTVL.

The chain is built from TRBV19 and TRBJ2-7; 10 positions agree with TRBD2. CDR3 length: 15 amino acids. Germline V gene lookup returns CDR1 LNHDA and CDR2 SQIVND (reference sequence). Germline trimming cut 6 bases from V and 5 bases from J; bases unmatched to any gene: 10. In nucleotides, the CDR3 is TGTGCCAGTAGGGGAGAAGCGGGAGGGCCGAACGAGCAGTACTTC. Translated, it gives CASRGEAGGPNEQYF.

The chain joins TRBV28 to TRBJ2-7, with D possibly being TRBD2 (6 bases). V was clipped by 11 bases and J by 3 bases, with 17 bases between them. Germline CDR1 is MDHEN and CDR2 is SYDVKM. The CDR3 is made up of 13 amino acids. As DNA, the CDR3 is TGTGCCGCCATGGAGGGCTTGAGCTACGAGCAGTACTTC. Translating gives CAAMEGLSYEQYF. The full variable domain, in which reference TRBV28 and TRBJ2-7 provide the parts outside the CDR3, is DVKVTQSSRYLVKRTGEKVFLECVQDMDHENMFWYRQDPGLGLRLIYFSYDVKMKEKGDIPEGYSVSREKKERFSLILESASTNQTSMYLCAAMEGLSYEQYFGPGTRLTVT.

This sequence joins TRBV5-1 and TRBJ2-1, with TRBD2 identical over 9 bases. With 3 bases clipped from V and 4 bases from J, the junction kept 2 bases outside the gene matches. CDR3 length: 14 amino acids. Germline V gene lookup returns CDR1 SGHRS and CDR2 YFSETQ. This chain's CDR3 is CASSSGLAYNEQFF. The CDR3 DNA reads as TGCGCCAGCAGCTCCGGACTAGCGTACAATGAGCAGTTCTTC.

The CDR3 protein is CASSQDMGGFLQETQYF. The CDR3 nucleotides are TGTGCCAGCAGCCAAGATATGGGCGGGTTTCTTCAAGAGACCCAGTACTTC. The rearrangement uses TRBV3-1 (or the pseudogene TRBV3-2) and TRBJ2-5, with D tentatively TRBD2 (5 bases). Germline CDR1 LGHDT, CDR2 YNNKEL (reference sequence). Trimming took off 0 bases at V and 2 bases at J, with 16 bases between the two ends. The CDR3 length is 17 residues.

This clone was detected only once. V usage is TRBV5-1 and J usage is TRBJ2-7; no firm D call. The CDR3 has 16 residues. The ends were cut back, 1 base at V and 2 bases at J, with 16 bases in the middle. Germline V gene data show CDR1 as SGHRS and CDR2 as YFSETQ. For the CDR3, the DNA is TGCGCCAGCAGCTTGATTTCTGGGCGTTTTGCCTACGAGCAGTACTTC. This codes for CASSLISGRFAYEQYF. The whole variable domain, remainder taken from reference TRBV5-1 and TRBJ2-7, is KAGVTQTPRYLIKTRGQQVTLSCSPISGHRSVSWYQQTPGQGLQFLFEYFSETQRNKGNFPGRFSGRQFSNSRSEMNVSTLELGDSALYLCASSLISGRFAYEQYFGPGTRLTVT.

The rearrangement uses TRBV29-1 and TRBJ2-3; tentative D call: TRBD2 (5 bases). V lost 0 bases and J 6 bases, leaving 7 bases between the germline ends. Per the germline V gene, CDR1 is SQVTM and CDR2 is ANQGSEA. This CDR3 has 12 amino acids. The CDR3 DNA is TGCAGCGTTGAAGATCGAGGGGATACGCAGTATTTT. It yields the protein CSVEDRGDTQYF.

The gene calls are TRBV2 and TRBJ2-7, with D uncertain. The CDR3 extends over 12 amino acids. Germline CDR1 reads SNHLY; CDR2 reads FYNNEI. Deletions cut 4 bases from V and 5 bases from J, with 9 bases between. For the CDR3, the DNA is TGTGCCAGCAGTGGTACATTGAACGAGCAGTACTTC. Protein product: CASSGTLNEQYF. Combining the CDR3 with reference TRBV2 and TRBJ2-7 gives the whole variable domain EPEVTQTPSHQVTQMGQEVILRCVPISNHLYFYWYRQILGQKVEFLVSFYNNEISEKSEIFDDQFSVERPDGSNFTLKIRSTKLEDSAMYFCASSGTLNEQYFGPGTRLTVT.

The chain joins TRBV10-3 to TRBJ2-3; D perhaps matches TRBD2 (6 bases). Germline V gives CDR1 ENHRY, CDR2 SYGVKD. V lost 7 bases and J lost 4, with 12 bases in between. This CDR3 contains 13 residues. CDR3 nucleotide sequence: TGTGCCATCACTCGGGAGAACGCAGATACGCAGTATTTT. It encodes CAITRENADTQYF.

The chain recombines TRBV9 with TRBJ2-1; 12 bases are shared with TRBD2. The germline V gene encodes CDR1 SGDLS and CDR2 YYNGEE. V dropped 0 bases and J dropped 2; count of bases not matched to a gene: 3. This CDR3 has 17 residues. CDR3 nucleotides: TGTGCCAGCAGCGTAGGGACTAGCGGGATACCCTACAATGAGCAGTTCTTC. Amino acid sequence: CASSVGTSGIPYNEQFF.

The sample holds one count of this clone. The genes are TRBV6-1 and TRBJ1-5, with 9 bases matching TRBD1. The J segment lost 10 bases and the V segment lost 0 bases, leaving 7 bases of the junction unmatched. This CDR3 comprises 15 residues. Germline CDR1 and CDR2: MNHNS and SASEGT. CDR3 nucleotide sequence: TGTGCCAGCAGTGAAGCGGTCGGACAGGGGTCCCCCCAGCATTTT. As protein: CASSEAVGQGSPQHF.

V usage is TRBV2 and J usage is TRBJ1-1, with 8 bases matching TRBD1. This CDR3 has 14 amino acids. V dropped 2 bases and J dropped 7; count of bases not matched to a gene: 6. Germline V lookup: CDR1 SNHLY, CDR2 FYNNEI. The CDR3 loop reads CASSETGGFGEAFF. CDR3 nucleotides: TGTGCCAGCAGTGAAACAGGGGGATTTGGTGAAGCTTTCTTT.

The chain has TRBV2 and TRBJ1-2, with D possibly TRBD1 on 5 matching bases. Germline loops: CDR1 SNHLY, CDR2 FYNNEI. V was cut by 5 bases and J by 0 bases, with 13 bases left in between. This CDR3 has 15 amino acids. Here the CDR3 reads CASSLDRNPNYGYTF. The CDR3, as DNA: TGTGCCAGCAGTCTCGACAGAAATCCTAACTATGGCTACACCTTC.

This sequence joins TRBV6-1 and TRBJ2-3; D gene uncertain. This CDR3 has 13 residues. CDR1 is MNHNS, CDR2 SASEGT, per germline. V lost 3 bases, J lost 2 bases, and 6 bases lay in between. CDR3 amino acids: CASSELYTDTQYF. The CDR3 coding sequence is TGTGCCAGCAGTGAGCTCTACACAGATACGCAGTATTTT.

This chain joins TRBV5-1 and TRBJ2-7; 9 bases agree with TRBD1. Per the germline V gene, CDR1 is SGHRS and CDR2 is YFSETQ. CDR3 length: 14 residues. The junction had 5 bases not matched to a gene; V was cut back by 0 bases and J by 7 bases. CDR3 amino acids: CASSLGQGVQEQYF. CDR3 nucleotides: TGCGCCAGCAGCTTGGGACAGGGGGTTCAAGAGCAGTACTTC. Complete variable domain (other parts from reference TRBV5-1 and TRBJ2-7): KAGVTQTPRYLIKTRGQQVTLSCSPISGHRSVSWYQQTPGQGLQFLFEYFSETQRNKGNFPGRFSGRQFSNSRSEMNVSTLELGDSALYLCASSLGQGVQEQYFGPGTRLTVT.

This clone was seen only a few times. This sequence joins TRBV19 and TRBJ1-1; D is unresolved. Germline CDR1 LNHDA, CDR2 SQIVND (reference sequence). The V end was cut by 2 bases, the J end by 3 bases, with 7 bases between. The CDR3 covers 13 residues. CDR3 residues: CASSIYFYTEAFF. CDR3 nucleotides: TGTGCCAGTAGTATATACTTCTACACTGAAGCTTTCTTT. Full variable domain (missing parts from reference TRBV19 and TRBJ1-1): DGGITQSPKYLFRKEGQNVTLSCEQNLNHDAMYWYRQDPGQGLRLIYYSQIVNDFQKGDIAEGYSVSREKKESFPLTVTSAQKNPTAFYLCASSIYFYTEAFFGQGTRLTVV.

CDR3 sequence reads: CASSLGRVGTGVPDTQYF. CDR3 nucleotides: TGTGCCAGCAGCTTGGGGAGGGTGGGGACAGGGGTTCCAGATACGCAGTATTTT. The chain carries TRBV5-5 and TRBJ2-3, with 10 bases fitting TRBD1. CDR3 length equals 18 residues. The germline V gene has CDR1 SGHKS and CDR2 YYEKEE (reference sequence). Germline trimming cut 0 bases from V and 4 bases from J; bases unmatched to any gene: 11. Full variable domain (missing parts from reference TRBV5-5 and TRBJ2-3): DAGVTQSPTHLIKTRGQQVTLRCSPISGHKSVSWYQQVLGQGPQFIFQYYEKEERGRGNFPDRFSARQFPNYSSELNVNALLLGDSALYLCASSLGRVGTGVPDTQYFGPGTRLTVL.

The chain joins TRBV5-1 to TRBJ1-1; 7 bases are shared with TRBD1. Per the germline V gene, CDR1 is SGHRS and CDR2 is YFSETQ. Germline trimming cut 4 bases from V and 1 base from J; bases unmatched to any gene: 7. The CDR3 is made up of 15 amino acids. The CDR3 DNA is TGCGCCAGCAGCCCGGTGGGACAGAGGAACACTGAAGCTTTCTTT. It is translated as CASSPVGQRNTEAFF.

The chain employs TRBV19 and TRBJ2-7; D is unclear. The length of the CDR3 is 16 residues. V lost 0 bases and J lost 2, with 14 bases in between. The germline V gene has CDR1 LNHDA and CDR2 SQIVND (reference sequence). The CDR3 sequence: CASSIETGGKTYEQYF. The CDR3 DNA is TGTGCCAGTAGTATAGAGACGGGTGGCAAGACCTACGAGCAGTACTTC.

The chain is built from TRBV5-6 and TRBJ1-3; no reliable D call. Per the germline V gene, CDR1 is SGHDT and CDR2 is YYEEEE. The CDR3 runs to 17 residues. With 1 base removed from V and 0 bases from J, the gap between germline ends came to 14 bases. For the CDR3, the DNA is TGTGCCAGCAGCTTGAGGAGGACCGGGAACTCTGGAAACACCATATATTTT. Its translation is CASSLRRTGNSGNTIYF.

The chain has TRBV10-3 and TRBJ2-3; 8 nucleotides line up with TRBD1. Germline values: CDR1 ENHRY, CDR2 SYGVKD. The junction had 8 bases not matched to a gene; V was cut back by 10 bases and J by 2 bases. The CDR3 is 14 amino acids. The CDR3 DNA is TGTGCCACCCTTCAGGGGGCTGTCACAGATACGCAGTATTTT. Its protein product is CATLQGAVTDTQYF.